A single sample gave rise to the 15 T cell receptor beta chains below, sequenced in a study of cytomegalovirus exposure and HLA in healthy donors. Researchers ran the PCR with 60 Vbeta and 13 Jbeta primers. TCRdb's table, derived via immunoSEQ multiplex PCR, lists solely in-frame clones and lacks some. This table holds approximately 150,000 clones, about 80% found once. Sequencing was performed on PBMCs. The receptors derive from a male donor in good health and CMV-seronegative.

This clone has more than one count but fewer than ten. CDR3: CASSLTLGTSVAYEQYF. CDR3 DNA sequence: TGTGCCAGCAGTTTAACACTCGGGACTAGCGTAGCCTACGAGCAGTACTTC. The J gene is TRBJ2-7, the V gene TRBV27; 10 bases agree with TRBD2. The CDR3 spans 17 residues. Germline CDR1 MNHEY, CDR2 SMNVEV (reference sequence). V gave up 2 bases and J gave up 2 bases; unmatched junction bases: 9.

Note on this clone: Other nucleotide sequences in the sample specify the same CDR3. CDR3 nucleotides: TGTGCCAGCTCACCACCCTTAGAGACCCAGTACTTC. Translated: CASSPPLETQYF. This chain connects TRBV18 to TRBJ2-5; D not certain. This CDR3 comprises 12 residues. Germline lookup yields CDR1 KGHSH and CDR2 LQKENI. V lost 0 bases and J lost 4, with 3 bases in between. Combining the CDR3 with reference TRBV18 and TRBJ2-5 gives the whole variable domain NAGVMQNPRHLVRRRGQEARLRCSPMKGHSHVYWYRQLPEEGLKFMVYLQKENIIDESGMPKERFSAEFPKEGPSILRIQQVVRGDSAAYFCASSPPLETQYFGPGTRLLVL.

Concerning this clone: Mismatch with germline at one junction end may stem from a read error. The CDR3, as DNA: TGTGCCAGCAGCGTAGCCTCCGCCGGAGGTCTCTACAATGAGCAGTTCTTC. Translated, it gives CASSVASAGGLYNEQFF. The chain links TRBV7-2 to TRBJ2-1, with a weak D call TRBD2 (5 bases). The CDR3 runs 17 residues. The germline V gene has CDR1 SGHTA and CDR2 FQGNSA.

The rearrangement links TRBV6-6 to TRBJ1-5; the match to TRBD1 covers 7 bases. CDR1 is MNHNY, CDR2 SVGAGI, per germline (reference sequence). The trim removed 0 bases at V and 6 bases at J, leaving 8 bases unmatched. The CDR3 runs to 16 residues. CDR3 sequence reads: CASSYSNPGGFQPQHF. Written as DNA, the CDR3 is TGTGCCAGCAGTTACTCGAATCCAGGGGGTTTTCAGCCCCAGCATTTT.

The chain couples TRBV7-8 to TRBJ2-7; no clear D. V lost 6 bases to trimming and J lost 3 bases, with 9 bases between them. Per germline, CDR1 SGHVS and CDR2 FQNEAQ. The CDR3 covers 12 residues. The CDR3: CASREAHYEQYF. The CDR3 region has the DNA TGTGCCAGCAGAGAAGCCCACTACGAGCAGTACTTC.

The chain carries TRBV21-1 and TRBJ1-4; TRBD1, the table's D call, was not compared with the DNA. TRBV21-1 is labeled a pseudogene. The CDR3 is made up of 11 amino acids. Here the CDR3 reads CASSLQGGLFF. CDR3 sequence (DNA): TGTGCCAGCAGCCTCCAAGGGGGACTGTTTTTT.

V usage is TRBV5-1 and J usage is TRBJ1-1; 9 bases map to TRBD1. The length of the CDR3 is 14 residues. V was pared by 5 bases and J by 3 bases, with 5 bases of the junction left unmatched. Germline V gene lookup returns CDR1 SGHRS and CDR2 YFSETQ. The DNA for the CDR3 is TGCGCCAGCAGGCCCGGGACAGGGCACACTGAAGCTTTCTTT. This encodes CASRPGTGHTEAFF.

This rearrangement joins TRBV27 to TRBJ2-7; 8 nucleotides align to TRBD1. The CDR3 covers 14 residues. Trimming removed 5 bases from V and 3 bases from J; junction bases left unmatched: 6. CDR1 is MNHEY and CDR2 is SMNVEV in the germline V gene (reference sequence). The CDR3 DNA sequence: TGTGCCAGCAGTATCAGGGGGCGAGGCTACGAGCAGTACTTC. Amino acid sequence: CASSIRGRGYEQYF.

The genes are TRBV21-1 and TRBJ1-2; the table names TRBD1, a call not compared with the DNA. TRBV21-1 is annotated as a pseudogene. This CDR3 comprises 18 residues. CDR3 amino acids: CASSLKGLAGQGNYGYTF. CDR3 sequence (DNA): TGTGCCAGCAGCCTAAAAGGCCTGGCGGGACAGGGGAACTATGGCTACACCTTC.

The chain employs TRBV29-1 and TRBJ2-7; 11 bases line up with TRBD1. Germline V gene data show CDR1 as SQVTM and CDR2 as ANQGSEA. The V and J ends lost 8 bases and 6 bases, in that order; junction bases with no gene match: 9. The CDR3 contains 13 residues. DNA for the CDR3: TGCAGCATCTGGGACAGGGGGAATCTCGAGCAGTACTTC. This sequence encodes CSIWDRGNLEQYF.

This sequence joins TRBV5-4 and TRBJ1-5; D might be TRBD1 (5 bases). Germline V lookup: CDR1 SGHNT, CDR2 YYREEE (reference sequence). The CDR3 covers 14 residues. The V end lost 3 bases, the J end lost 0 bases, and 7 bases lay between the germline ends. The CDR3 protein is CASSSRDSNQPQHF. The CDR3 DNA is TGTGCCAGCAGCTCCAGGGATAGCAATCAGCCCCAGCATTTT.

This chain connects TRBV5-1 to TRBJ1-4, with D tentatively TRBD1 (5 bases). The V end lost 4 bases, the J end lost 2 bases, and 9 bases lay between the germline ends. The CDR3 covers 14 residues. Germline V lookup: CDR1 SGHRS, CDR2 YFSETQ. Written as DNA, the CDR3 is TGCGCCAGCAGCCGTGGGGGGACTAATGAAAAACTGTTTTTT. Protein product: CASSRGGTNEKLFF. Combining the CDR3 with reference TRBV5-1 and TRBJ1-4 gives the whole variable domain KAGVTQTPRYLIKTRGQQVTLSCSPISGHRSVSWYQQTPGQGLQFLFEYFSETQRNKGNFPGRFSGRQFSNSRSEMNVSTLELGDSALYLCASSRGGTNEKLFFGSGTQLSVL.

This clone has just one count. J is TRBJ2-2 and V is TRBV7-9, with 7 bases lining up with TRBD1. CDR3 length: 14 amino acids. V gave up 5 bases and J gave up 4 bases; unmatched junction bases: 4. Germline V CDR1 and CDR2: SEHNR, FQNEAQ (reference sequence). In DNA form, the CDR3 reads TGTGCCAGCAGCCCGGGACAGCCCACCGGGGAGCTGTTTTTT. Translation gives CASSPGQPTGELFF.

This chain connects TRBV27 to TRBJ1-4; 7 bases are a match to TRBD1. The length of the CDR3 is 15 residues. The germline CDR1 and CDR2 sequences are MNHEY and SMNVEV (reference sequence). V gave up 4 bases and J gave up 9 bases; unmatched junction bases: 11. CDR3 DNA: TGTGCCAGCAGTTCCCAAACCAGGGGGAGGCAAAAACTGTTTTTT. This gives the protein CASSSQTRGRQKLFF.

DNA of the CDR3: TGCAGCGTTGAGCAGGGAACCTATGGCTACACCTTC. It translates to CSVEQGTYGYTF. The chain couples TRBV29-1 to TRBJ1-2; the D gene is possibly TRBD1 (5 bases). V lost 3 bases and J lost 4, with 9 bases in between. Germline V CDR1 and CDR2: SQVTM, ANQGSEA. The CDR3 has 12 residues. The full variable domain, in which reference TRBV29-1 and TRBJ1-2 provide the parts outside the CDR3, is SAVISQKPSRDICQRGTSLTIQCQVDSQVTMMFWYRQQPGQSLTLIATANQGSEATYESGFVIDKFPISRPNLTFSTLTVSNMSPEDSSIYLCSVEQGTYGYTFGSGTRLTVV.